This T cell receptor beta chain was sequenced during a study of immune evolution from preneoplasia to lung adenocarcinoma. General study findings and limits: Compared with EGFR-mutant or double wild-type lesions, KRAS-mutant nodules were more clonal.

The germline V and J ends were trimmed by 0 bases and 0 bases, with 6 bases remaining between them. Germline assignment: CDR1 SGDLS and CDR2 YYNGEE. This CDR3 is built from 14 residues. Some clones are missing from TCRdb's copy, which holds only in-frame ones; the method was immunoSEQ multiplex PCR. The sample yields more than 5,000 clones, over 70% seen once. As to this clone: Its antigen is unidentified.

V is TRBV9 and J is TRBJ1-2; D unclear. This TCR was recovered from a person aged 60 to 85 with lung adenocarcinoma. Sequencing input: FFPE lung adenocarcinoma in situ tissue. CDR3: CASSVESANYGYTF. In DNA, the CDR3 is TGTGCCAGCAGCGTAGAAAGCGCTAACTATGGCTACACCTTC.